This note documents a single TCR beta chain sequence. Sequencing used immunoSEQ multiplex PCR; TCRdb keeps in-frame clones, though not all of them. Here the sample spans a few hundred thousand clones, roughly 86% being singletons. The record originates from a study of blood T cell repertoires in COVID-19. Overall study context: T cells, B-cell-depleted T cells, or PBMCs supplied cDNA or gDNA.

Germline-derived CDR1 and CDR2 are KGHSH and LQKENI. Between the trimmed V and J ends, which lost 5 bases and 1 base, there was a span of 14 bases. There are 15 residues in the CDR3. The source is a woman aged 70-85 years with active or convalescent COVID-19. The V gene is TRBV18, the J gene TRBJ1-1; possible D gene TRBD1, 5 bases. Sequenced sample: peripheral blood. CDR3 in DNA: TGTGCCAGCTCATCGCCGGGACTGGGGAACACTGAAGCTTTCTTT. Translating gives CASSSPGLGNTEAFF.